The rows below give T cell receptor beta chains drawn from one sample of a study of T-cell memory formation after mild COVID-19. TCRdb reprocessed the 5' RACE reads with MiXCR, giving one entry per CDR3 protein. The sample lists tens of thousands of distinct CDR3 sequences; 9.3% were seen once. The source material was PBMCs or a T cell subset sorted from them (not recorded which). These receptors all come from an adult woman who had mild COVID-19 (a few samples of this study predate the infection). Cell type and time point are not known. The CDR3 runs from the conserved cysteine through the conserved F or W. Fields, in order: clone size, J gene, V gene, D gene, CDR3 protein, CDR3 DNA. A D gene is named only where the DNA matches it firmly. Part of the rows lack a size; the others show once, few, many or a class for expanded clones.

few TRBJ2-7 TRBV11-2 TRBD1 CASSDPRGQDVKQYF TGTGCCAGCAGCGACCCCCGGGGACAGGATGTAAAGCAGTACTTC
many TRBJ2-3 TRBV12-3/TRBV12-4 - CASTLSRGTDTQYF TGTGCCAGCACCCTTTCCCGCGGAACAGATACGCAGTATTTT
- TRBJ1-4 TRBV6-5 - CASSYGGGSNEKLFF TGTGCCAGCAGTTACGGCGGCGGATCTAATGAAAAACTGTTTTTT
- TRBJ2-7 TRBV20-1 TRBD1 CSARDFGTGEYEQYF TGCAGTGCTAGAGATTTCGGGACAGGGGAATACGAGCAGTACTTC
few TRBJ2-7 TRBV15 - CATSRVRDGEYEQYF TGTGCCACCAGCAGAGTAAGGGACGGCGAGTACGAGCAGTACTTC
- TRBJ2-7 TRBV3-1 - CASSLTRASGGEQYF TGTGCCAGCAGTCTAACAAGGGCCTCCGGCGGCGAGCAGTACTTC
- TRBJ2-7 TRBV6-6 - CASSYETRGRYTREQYF TGTGCCAGCAGTTACGAGACTAGGGGGAGATATACGAGGGAGCAGTACTTC
few TRBJ2-2 TRBV12-3/TRBV12-4 - CASSLEGGTNTGELFF TGTGCCAGCAGTTTAGAAGGGGGAACGAACACCGGGGAGCTGTTTTTT
many TRBJ1-1 TRBV5-1 - CASSLSTVLNTEAFF TGCGCCAGCAGCTTGTCGACAGTCCTGAACACTGAAGCTTTCTTT
- TRBJ2-3 TRBV11-3 TRBD2 CASSSGSIAGSRDTQYF TGTGCCAGCAGCTCTGGATCTATAGCGGGAAGCAGAGATACGCAGTATTTT
- TRBJ1-1 TRBV12-3/TRBV12-4 - CASSFWGAGTEAFF TGTGCCAGCAGTTTTTGGGGGGCTGGAACTGAAGCTTTCTTT
many TRBJ2-1 TRBV6-1 TRBD2 CASSEARGLAGHNEQFF TGTGCCAGCAGTGAAGCCCGGGGACTAGCGGGCCACAATGAGCAGTTCTTC
many TRBJ1-5 TRBV18 TRBD1 CASSLGDSNSNQPQHF TGTGCCAGCTCACTTGGGGACAGTAATAGCAATCAGCCCCAGCATTTT
few TRBJ1-5 TRBV20-1 - CSAPAGYGSNQPQHF TGCAGTGCTCCTGCGGGGTACGGGAGCAATCAGCCCCAGCATTTT
few TRBJ2-1 TRBV6-5 TRBD2 CASSLLAGGPHEQFF TGTGCCAGCAGCCTACTAGCGGGGGGGCCGCATGAGCAGTTCTTC
medium-sized TRBJ1-1 TRBV7-9 - CASSFPGTEAFF TGTGCCAGCAGCTTTCCTGGCACTGAAGCTTTCTTT
few TRBJ2-2 TRBV12-3/TRBV12-4 TRBD2 CASSAGLADTGELFF TGTGCCAGCAGTGCGGGACTAGCGGACACCGGGGAGCTGTTTTTT
few TRBJ2-1 TRBV7-2 TRBD2 CASSSPGLAGGYRSYNEQFF TGTGCCAGCAGCTCGCCGGGACTAGCGGGAGGGTACCGCTCCTACAATGAGCAGTTCTTC
few TRBJ2-4 TRBV20-1 TRBD1 CSAGQGVAKNIQYF TGCAGTGCTGGACAGGGGGTAGCCAAAAACATTCAGTACTTC
many TRBJ2-7 TRBV6-1 - CASSEAWGGEQYF TGTGCCAGCAGTGAAGCCTGGGGAGGCGAGCAGTACTTC
many TRBJ2-5 TRBV7-2 TRBD2 CASSSPGGTVQGGTETQYF TGTGCCAGCAGCTCACCGGGGGGTACAGTGCAGGGAGGAACAGAGACCCAGTACTTC
- TRBJ2-2 TRBV29-1 - CSVQGLNTGELFF TGCAGCGTTCAGGGACTGAACACCGGGGAGCTGTTTTTT
many TRBJ2-5 TRBV30 - CAWSVRRGETQYF TGTGCCTGGAGTGTACGACGGGGAGAGACCCAGTACTTC
few TRBJ2-7 TRBV5-1 - CASSQTAYEQYF TGCGCCAGCAGCCAGACAGCGTACGAGCAGTACTTC
few TRBJ2-1 TRBV25-1 - CASSETGSNEQFF TGTGCCAGCAGTGAAACCGGGTCCAATGAGCAGTTCTTC
few TRBJ1-2 TRBV5-1 - CASSPQGPNYGYTF TGCGCCAGCAGCCCCCAAGGACCTAACTATGGCTACACCTTC
few TRBJ1-5 TRBV5-5 - CASSLLWGGNQPQHF TGTGCCAGCAGCTTATTATGGGGGGGCAATCAGCCCCAGCATTTT
many TRBJ1-5 TRBV6-1 TRBD1 CASSKGQGAQHF TGTGCCAGCAGTAAGGGACAGGGAGCCCAGCATTTT
- TRBJ1-5 TRBV25-1 TRBD1 CASSEGDRGNQPQHF TGTGCCAGCAGTGAGGGGGACAGGGGGAATCAGCCCCAGCATTTT
few TRBJ2-3 TRBV10-3 - CAISELGATDTQYF TGTGCCATCAGTGAGTTGGGGGCTACAGATACGCAGTATTTT
- TRBJ2-7 TRBV7-3 TRBD2 CASSLGSSGYEQYF TGTGCCAGCAGCTTAGGGTCTAGCGGCTACGAGCAGTACTTC
few TRBJ1-5 TRBV14 - CASSQDYGQPQHF TGTGCCAGCAGCCAAGATTACGGGCAGCCCCAGCATTTT
many TRBJ2-5 TRBV5-1 TRBD1 CASSLGQGEETQYF TGCGCCAGCAGCTTGGGACAGGGGGAAGAGACCCAGTACTTC
many TRBJ2-7 TRBV4-1 TRBD2 CASSQVGMGGVHEQYF TGCGCCAGCAGCCAAGTTGGAATGGGGGGGGTCCACGAGCAGTACTTC
- TRBJ1-4 TRBV12-3/TRBV12-4 - CASTQGALNEKLFF TGTGCCAGCACCCAAGGGGCCCTCAATGAAAAACTGTTTTTT
few TRBJ2-1 TRBV29-1 - CSVKSSYNEQFF TGCAGCGTTAAGAGTTCCTACAATGAGCAGTTCTTC
- TRBJ2-7 TRBV5-6 TRBD1 CASSLDRGNEQYF TGTGCCAGCAGCCTGGACAGGGGGAACGAGCAGTACTTC
many TRBJ1-5 TRBV7-2 TRBD1 CASSPHAGGQPQHF TGTGCCAGCAGCCCACATGCAGGGGGGCAGCCCCAGCATTTT
few TRBJ1-6 TRBV4-1 - CASSSWEDNSPLHF TGCGCCAGCAGCTCCTGGGAGGATAATTCACCCCTCCACTTT
few TRBJ2-7 TRBV18 TRBD1 CASSPRTGGYEQYF TGTGCCAGCTCACCCCGGACAGGGGGCTACGAGCAGTACTTC
few TRBJ1-2 TRBV20-1 TRBD1 CSARGTGNYGYTF TGCAGTGCTAGAGGGACAGGGAACTATGGCTACACCTTC
once TRBJ2-2 TRBV5-5 - CATRAWDTGELFF TGTGCCACCAGGGCGTGGGACACCGGGGAGCTGTTTTTT
- TRBJ2-2 TRBV5-1 - CASTRTVSGLGELFF TGCGCCAGCACACGGACAGTCTCGGGGTTGGGGGAGCTGTTTTTT
- TRBJ2-2 TRBV5-5 - CASSSLPAGNTGELFF TGTGCCAGCAGCTCCCTCCCGGCGGGGAACACCGGGGAGCTGTTTTTT
many TRBJ2-7 TRBV7-9 - CASSDDPSQGYEQYF TGTGCCAGCAGCGACGATCCCTCGCAAGGTTACGAGCAGTACTTC
- TRBJ2-4 TRBV19 - CATTQPSGSENIQYF TGTGCCACCACCCAGCCATCGGGTTCCGAAAACATTCAGTACTTC
many TRBJ2-3 TRBV24-1 TRBD1 CATSDAGTGWDTQYF TGTGCCACCAGTGATGCCGGGACAGGGTGGGATACGCAGTATTTT
few TRBJ1-1 TRBV3-1 - CASSQDNRNTEAFF TGTGCCAGCAGCCAAGACAACAGAAACACTGAAGCTTTCTTT
- TRBJ1-6 TRBV6-5 - CASSYPLPGRNSPLHF TGTGCCAGCAGTTACCCACTCCCGGGGCGTAATTCACCCCTCCACTTT
- TRBJ2-2 TRBV6-6 - CASRPGLSGDNTGELFF TGTGCCAGCAGACCCGGACTATCGGGGGACAACACCGGGGAGCTGTTTTTT
few TRBJ1-3 TRBV9 TRBD1 CASSGTGTGGNTIYF TGTGCCAGCAGCGGAACCGGGACAGGGGGAAACACCATATATTTT
few TRBJ1-1 TRBV5-1 - CASSSKGSRSRTEAFF TGCGCCAGCAGCTCCAAGGGGAGCCGCTCGCGCACTGAAGCTTTCTTT
many TRBJ2-5 TRBV30 TRBD2 CAWSARGWYQETQYF TGTGCCTGGAGTGCGCGGGGGTGGTACCAAGAGACCCAGTACTTC
- TRBJ1-5 TRBV7-2 TRBD1 CASSWGQGRNQPQHF TGTGCCAGCAGCTGGGGACAGGGTAGGAATCAGCCCCAGCATTTT